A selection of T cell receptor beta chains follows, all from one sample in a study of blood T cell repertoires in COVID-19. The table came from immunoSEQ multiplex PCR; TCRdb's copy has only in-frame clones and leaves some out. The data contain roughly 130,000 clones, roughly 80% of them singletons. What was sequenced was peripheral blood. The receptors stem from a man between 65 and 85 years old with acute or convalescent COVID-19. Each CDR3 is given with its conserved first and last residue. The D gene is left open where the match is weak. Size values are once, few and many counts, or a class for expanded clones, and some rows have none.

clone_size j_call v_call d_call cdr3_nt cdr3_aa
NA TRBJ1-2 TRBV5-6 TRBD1 TGTGCCAGCAGTTACCGGGACAGGGGTTCGGGAGGCTACACCTTC CASSYRDRGSGGYTF
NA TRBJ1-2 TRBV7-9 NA TGTGCCAGCAGCTTAGTTGCGCCAGGGGTTGGTTATGGCTACACCTTC CASSLVAPGVGYGYTF
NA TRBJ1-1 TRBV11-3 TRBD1 TGTGCCAGCAGCCCAAACAGGGGCGGGGAAGCTTTCTTT CASSPNRGGEAFF
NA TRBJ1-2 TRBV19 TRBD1 TGTGCCAGTAGTATCGAGGACAGGGGTTGGAATGGCTACACCTTC CASSIEDRGWNGYTF
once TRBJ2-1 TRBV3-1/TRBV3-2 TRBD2 TGTGCCAGCAGCCACAGTGGAGCGGGGGGCAATGAGCAGTTCTTC CASSHSGAGGNEQFF
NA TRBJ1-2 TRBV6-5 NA TGTGCCAGCAAATTGAAGGTTAACGGGGACTATGGCTACACCTTC CASKLKVNGDYGYTF
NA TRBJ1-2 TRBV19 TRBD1 TGTGCCAGTAGACGACAGGGCCGCTACTATGGCTACACCTTC CASRRQGRYYGYTF
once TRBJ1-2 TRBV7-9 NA TGTGGGTCTCGCCCGGACGGGACATTTGGCGGCTACACCTTC CGSRPDGTFGGYTF
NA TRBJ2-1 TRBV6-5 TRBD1 TGTGCCAGCAGTCGACAGGGTTCCTACAATGAGCAGTTCTTC CASSRQGSYNEQFF
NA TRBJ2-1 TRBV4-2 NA TGTGCCAGCAGCCAAGATGAAACTCCCCGCACTTACAATGAGCAGTTCTTC CASSQDETPRTYNEQFF
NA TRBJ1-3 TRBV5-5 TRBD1 TGTGCCAGCAGCTTGTCCCAGGGGGCTGGAAACACCATATATTTT CASSLSQGAGNTIYF
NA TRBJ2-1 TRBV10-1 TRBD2 TGCGCCAGTAGGACTAGCGGGAACAATGAGCAGTTCTTC CASRTSGNNEQFF
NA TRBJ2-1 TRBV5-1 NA TGCGCCAGCAGCGGATGGACAGCCAGGGCCGGAGAAGGCTCCTACAATGAGCAGTTCTTC CASSGWTARAGEGSYNEQFF
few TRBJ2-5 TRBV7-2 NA TGTGCCAGCAGCTTAGACCGGGGGACCCAGTACTTC CASSLDRGTQYF
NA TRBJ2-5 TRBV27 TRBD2 TGTGCCAGCAGTTTCAGCGGGGGGGCCCGAGAGACCCAGTACTTC CASSFSGGARETQYF
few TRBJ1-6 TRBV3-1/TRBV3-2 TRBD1 TGTGCCAGCAGCCACACGACAGGGTCCGTTAATTCACCCCTCCACTTT CASSHTTGSVNSPLHF